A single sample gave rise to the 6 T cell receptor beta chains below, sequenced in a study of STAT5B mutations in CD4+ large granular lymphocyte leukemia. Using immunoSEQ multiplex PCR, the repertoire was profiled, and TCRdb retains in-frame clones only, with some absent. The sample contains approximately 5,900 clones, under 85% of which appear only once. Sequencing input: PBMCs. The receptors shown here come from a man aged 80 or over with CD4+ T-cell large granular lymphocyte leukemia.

CDR3 loop: CSANLADRGLIETQYF. CDR3 coding DNA: TGCAGCGCAAACTTAGCGGACAGGGGGCTGATAGAGACCCAGTACTTC. The chain couples TRBV29-1 to TRBJ2-5; 11 bases agree with TRBD1. Trimming at V came to 7 bases and at J to 4 bases, leaving 14 bases not matched to a gene. The CDR3 totals 16 residues. In germline, CDR1 is SQVTM, CDR2 ANQGSEA.

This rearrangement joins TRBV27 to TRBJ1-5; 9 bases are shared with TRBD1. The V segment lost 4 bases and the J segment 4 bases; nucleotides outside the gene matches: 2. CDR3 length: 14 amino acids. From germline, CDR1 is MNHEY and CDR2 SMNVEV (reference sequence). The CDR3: CASSSGTGNQPQHF. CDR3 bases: TGTGCCAGCAGTTCTGGGACAGGGAATCAGCCCCAGCATTTT.

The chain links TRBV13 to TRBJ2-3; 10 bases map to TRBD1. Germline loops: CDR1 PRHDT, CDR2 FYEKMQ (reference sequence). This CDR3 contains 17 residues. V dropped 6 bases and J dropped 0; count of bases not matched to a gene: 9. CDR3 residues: CASSSRDRGGSTDTQYF. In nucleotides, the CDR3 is TGTGCCAGCAGTTCCCGGGACAGGGGAGGAAGCACAGATACGCAGTATTTT.

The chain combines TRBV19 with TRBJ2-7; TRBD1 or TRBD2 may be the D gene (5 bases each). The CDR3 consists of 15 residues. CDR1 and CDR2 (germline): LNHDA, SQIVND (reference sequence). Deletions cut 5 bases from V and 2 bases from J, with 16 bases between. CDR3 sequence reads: CASSPWWDGTYEQYF. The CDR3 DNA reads TGTGCCAGTAGTCCCTGGTGGGACGGAACCTACGAGCAGTACTTC. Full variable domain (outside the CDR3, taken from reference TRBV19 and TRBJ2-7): DGGITQSPKYLFRKEGQNVTLSCEQNLNHDAMYWYRQDPGQGLRLIYYSQIVNDFQKGDIAEGYSVSREKKESFPLTVTSAQKNPTAFYLCASSPWWDGTYEQYFGPGTRLTVT.

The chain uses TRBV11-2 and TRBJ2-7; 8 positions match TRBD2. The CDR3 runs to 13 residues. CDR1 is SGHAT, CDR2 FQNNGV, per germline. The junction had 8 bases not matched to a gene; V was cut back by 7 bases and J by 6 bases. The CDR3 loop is CASTVDGGGEQYF. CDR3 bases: TGTGCCAGCACCGTGGACGGGGGGGGCGAGCAGTACTTC.

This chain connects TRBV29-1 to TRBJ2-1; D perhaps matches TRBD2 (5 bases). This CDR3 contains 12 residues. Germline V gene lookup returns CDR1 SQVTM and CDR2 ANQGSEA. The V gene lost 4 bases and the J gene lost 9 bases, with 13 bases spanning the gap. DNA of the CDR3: TGCAGCGTTGTTCTAGGAGGTTCTGAGCAGTTCTTC. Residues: CSVVLGGSEQFF.